This T cell receptor (beta chain) appears in the sequencing data of a study of T-cell memory formation after mild COVID-19 (dated by TCRdb to the early 2020s). Broadly, across the study: TCR sequence clusters from the two donors were found to be largely donor specific. In a couple of donors, T-cell clones that expanded and contracted after mild COVID-19 were followed by sequencing TCRalpha and TCRbeta repertoires longitudinally. The cohort was made up of two young adult volunteers, one female and one male, who were previously healthy. Study-wide conclusions, independent of this receptor: From day 15 to 85, contracting clones showed balanced CD4/CD8 phenotypes, whereas a second wave of clones that expanded from day 15 to 37 leaned towards CD4+. Some responding clones were found in pre-infection memory, which suggests that pre-existing cross-reactive memory T cells took part in the SARS-CoV-2 response. Contracting CD4+ clones were found mainly in CM and EM memory subsets, while CD8+ clones were enriched in EMRA. SARS-CoV-2 specificity of the second-wave clones peaking on day 37 was not confirmed. Only a couple of mild cases were covered by the study, and larger cohorts that include severe cases with pre-infection samples were considered necessary.

Sequencing used an Illumina NovaSeq 6000. Using 5'RACE with constant-segment primers, TCRalpha and TCRbeta cDNA libraries were constructed, with sample barcodes and unique molecular identifiers added in the process. RNA was extracted from every sample with Trizol reagent. Amplification of the libraries took two PCR steps, and the second step added a second sample barcode plus Illumina TruSeq adapters. Sequencing of the libraries was done on an Illumina NovaSeq, producing 2 x 150 bp paired-end reads. Turning to the authors' computational methods: The reads were demultiplexed and collapsed into UMI-guided consensus sequences using migec v1.2.7. Using mixcr v2.1.11, UMI consensuses were aligned to TRA and TRB V and J templates and then assembled into clonotypes. Expanded or contracted clonotypes were those called significant by both edgeR and NoisET, with noise models trained on biological replicates. edgeR calls used a false discovery rate-adjusted p below 0.01 and a log2 fold-change threshold of 1. As an exploratory analysis of dynamics, max-normalized trajectories of the 1000 most abundant clonotypes were examined with PCA combined with hierarchical clustering. Separately sequenced CD4+ and CD8+ repertoires were used to assign the CD4 or CD8 phenotype of responding clones. The raw public reads went through TCRdb reprocessing: fastp at Q25, MiXCR clone calling, in-frame beta chains kept. Every distinct CDR3 protein forms one entry, paired with its most common genes and DNA. In this record, the V and J calls reflect TCRdb's handling and not the investigators' own analysis. In this sample the table shows around 200,000 distinct CDR3 sequences, around 25% of which occur a single time. The ten largest account for about an eighth of the sample.

Ficoll-Paque density gradient centrifugation was used to isolate PBMCs. In regard to this clonotype: No cognate antigen has been identified for it. Per-nucleotide qualities are absent, and no much larger clonotype sits a single base away.

The cysteine opens and the phenylalanine closes a CDR3 of 15 amino acids. Just CDR3 DNA is preserved here, 45 bases in frame from base 1. Trimming takes 3 bases from V and 2 bases from J, and the germline ends sit 12 bases apart. The receptor was derived from an adult woman who had mild COVID-19 (a few samples of this study predate the infection). The sample titles of this study are shuffled in the database, so cell type and time point are left out; the donor was told from shared clones. The sample consisted of PBMCs or a T cell subset sorted from them (not recorded which). The V gene is TRBV12-3 or TRBV12-4 and the J gene is TRBJ2-3, and perhaps TRBD2 as D gene, on 6 matching bases. The CDR3 reads as follows: CASSFRDFPTDTQYF. The nucleotides read TGTGCCAGCAGTTTCCGGGACTTCCCCACAGATACGCAGTATTTT.